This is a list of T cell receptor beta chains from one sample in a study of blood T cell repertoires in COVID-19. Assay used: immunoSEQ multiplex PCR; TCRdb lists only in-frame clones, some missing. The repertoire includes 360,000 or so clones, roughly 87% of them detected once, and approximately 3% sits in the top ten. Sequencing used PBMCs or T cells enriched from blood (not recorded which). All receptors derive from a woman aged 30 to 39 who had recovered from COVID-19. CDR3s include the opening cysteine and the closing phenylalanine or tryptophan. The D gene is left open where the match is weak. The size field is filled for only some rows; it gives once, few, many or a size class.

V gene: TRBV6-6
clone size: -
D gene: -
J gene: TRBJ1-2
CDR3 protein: CASGLTVGYTF
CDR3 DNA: TGTGCCAGCGGATTGACAGTTGGCTACACCTTC

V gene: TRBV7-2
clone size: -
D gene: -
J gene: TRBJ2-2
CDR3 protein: CASSSVPNTGELFF
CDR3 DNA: TGTGCCAGCAGCTCCGTCCCGAACACCGGGGAGCTGTTTTTT

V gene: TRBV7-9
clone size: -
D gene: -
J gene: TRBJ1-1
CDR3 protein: CASRTSMNTEAFF
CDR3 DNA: TGTGCCAGCAGGACATCTATGAACACTGAAGCTTTCTTT

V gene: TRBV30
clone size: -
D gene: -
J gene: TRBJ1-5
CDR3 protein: CASEGGAGQPQHF
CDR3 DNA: TGTGCCTCCGAGGGGGGGGCTGGTCAGCCCCAGCATTTT

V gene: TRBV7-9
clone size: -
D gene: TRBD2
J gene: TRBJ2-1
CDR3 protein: CASSPGLAGGPSGNEQFF
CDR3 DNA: TGTGCCAGCAGTCCCGGTTTAGCGGGAGGGCCGTCGGGGAATGAGCAGTTCTTC

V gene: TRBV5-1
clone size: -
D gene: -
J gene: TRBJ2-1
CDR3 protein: CANADFQIPGNEQFF
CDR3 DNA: TGCGCCAACGCGGACTTTCAAATACCCGGGAATGAGCAGTTCTTC

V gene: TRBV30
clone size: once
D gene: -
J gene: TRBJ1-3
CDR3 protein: CAWSVSGVFRNTIYF
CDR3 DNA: TGTGCCTGGAGTGTATCAGGGGTTTTTAGAAACACCATATATTTT

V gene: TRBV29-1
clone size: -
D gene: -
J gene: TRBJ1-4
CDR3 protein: CSVRKGGNEKLFF
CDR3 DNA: TGCAGCGTTCGAAAGGGAGGAAATGAAAAACTGTTTTTT

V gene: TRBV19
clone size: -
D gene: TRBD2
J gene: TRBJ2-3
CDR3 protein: CASRTSGGATDTQYF
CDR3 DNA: TGTGCCAGCAGGACTAGCGGGGGGGCAACAGATACGCAGTATTTT

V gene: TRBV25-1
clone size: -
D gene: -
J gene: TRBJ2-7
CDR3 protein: CASSSQATYEQYF
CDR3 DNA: TGTGCCAGCAGTAGCCAGGCTACCTACGAGCAGTACTTC

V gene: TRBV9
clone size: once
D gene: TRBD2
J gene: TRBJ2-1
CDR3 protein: CASSAPSGTSGYYEQFF
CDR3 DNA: TGTGCCAGCAGCGCACCATCCGGGACTAGCGGATACTATGAGCAGTTCTTC

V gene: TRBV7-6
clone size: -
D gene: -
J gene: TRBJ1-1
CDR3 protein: CASSLARGGVEAFF
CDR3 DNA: TGTGCCAGCAGCTTAGCGCGGGGAGGGGTTGAAGCTTTCTTT

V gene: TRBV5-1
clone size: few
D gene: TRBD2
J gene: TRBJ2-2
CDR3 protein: CASSFRGGSFDTGELFF
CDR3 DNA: TGCGCCAGCAGCTTCCGGGGCGGGAGTTTCGACACCGGGGAGCTGTTTTTT

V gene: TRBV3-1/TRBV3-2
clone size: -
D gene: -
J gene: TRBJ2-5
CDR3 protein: CASSQELQETQYF
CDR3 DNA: TGTGCCAGCAGCCAAGAACTCCAAGAGACCCAGTACTTC

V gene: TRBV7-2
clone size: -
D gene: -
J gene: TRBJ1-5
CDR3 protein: CASSLSQGSGPQHF
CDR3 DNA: TGTGCCAGCAGCCTATCACAGGGCTCAGGGCCCCAGCATTTT

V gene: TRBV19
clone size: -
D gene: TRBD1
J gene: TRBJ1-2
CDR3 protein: CASSIVGQGNYGYTF
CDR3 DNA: TGTGCCAGTAGTATAGTGGGACAGGGGAACTATGGCTACACCTTC

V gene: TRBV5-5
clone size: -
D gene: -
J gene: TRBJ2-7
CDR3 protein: CASSGLVPYEQYF
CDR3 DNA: TGTGCCAGCTCGGGACTGGTTCCCTACGAGCAGTACTTC

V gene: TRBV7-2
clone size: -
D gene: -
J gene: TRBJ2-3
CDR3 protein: CASSFLSGGSTDTQYF
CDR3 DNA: TGTGCCAGCAGCTTCCTTTCCGGCGGGAGCACAGATACGCAGTATTTT

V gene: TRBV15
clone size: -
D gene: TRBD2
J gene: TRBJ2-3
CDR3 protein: CATNKGTKDTDTQYF
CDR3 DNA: TGTGCCACCAACAAAGGGACTAAAGACACAGATACGCAGTATTTT

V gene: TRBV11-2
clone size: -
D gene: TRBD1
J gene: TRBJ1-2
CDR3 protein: CASSPRTGGGYTF
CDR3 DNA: TGTGCCAGCAGCCCCCGGACAGGGGGTGGCTACACCTTC

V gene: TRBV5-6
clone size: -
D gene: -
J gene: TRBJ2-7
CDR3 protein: CASSRWGEYEQYF
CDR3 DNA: TGTGCCAGCAGCAGGTGGGGAGAATACGAGCAGTACTTC

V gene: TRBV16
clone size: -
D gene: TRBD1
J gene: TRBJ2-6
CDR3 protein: CASSPQGQGAPGANVLTF
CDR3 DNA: TGTGCCAGCAGCCCTCAGGGACAGGGGGCCCCTGGGGCCAACGTCCTGACTTTC

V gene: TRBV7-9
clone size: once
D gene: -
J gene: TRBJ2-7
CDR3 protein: CASSLGAGAYEQYF
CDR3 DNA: TGTGCCAGCAGCTTGGGGGCGGGGGCGTACGAGCAGTACTTC

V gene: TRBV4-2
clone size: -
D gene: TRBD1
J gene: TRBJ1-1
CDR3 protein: CASSQDTGTGDFAAFF
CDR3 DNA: TGTGCCAGCAGCCAAGATACCGGGACAGGGGATTTTGCAGCTTTCTTT

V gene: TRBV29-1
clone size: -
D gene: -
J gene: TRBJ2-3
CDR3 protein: CSVQGGAPRVDTQYF
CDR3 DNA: TGCAGCGTTCAAGGTGGGGCTCCCCGGGTGGATACGCAGTATTTT

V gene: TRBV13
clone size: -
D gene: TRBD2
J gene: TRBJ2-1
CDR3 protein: CASLIGSGAYNEQFF
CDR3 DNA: TGTGCCAGCCTCATCGGTAGCGGGGCCTACAATGAGCAGTTCTTC

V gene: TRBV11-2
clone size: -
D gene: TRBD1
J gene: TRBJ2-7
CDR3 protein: CASSFTGGTYEQYF
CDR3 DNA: TGTGCCAGCAGCTTTACAGGGGGAACCTACGAGCAGTACTTC

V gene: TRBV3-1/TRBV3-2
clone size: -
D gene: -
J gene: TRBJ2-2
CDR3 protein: CASSPPENTGELFF
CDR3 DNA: TGTGCCAGCAGCCCCCCAGAGAACACCGGGGAGCTGTTTTTT

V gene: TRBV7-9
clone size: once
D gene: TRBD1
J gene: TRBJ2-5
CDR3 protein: CASSSQGGGETQYF
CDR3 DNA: TGTGCCAGCAGTTCACAGGGGGGTGGAGAGACCCAGTACTTC

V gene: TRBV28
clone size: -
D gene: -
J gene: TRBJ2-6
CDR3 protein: CASSLRGGANVLTF
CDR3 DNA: TGTGCCAGCAGTTTAAGAGGTGGGGCCAACGTCCTGACTTTC

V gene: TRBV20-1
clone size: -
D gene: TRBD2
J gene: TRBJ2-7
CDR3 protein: CSASDGGKSYEQYF
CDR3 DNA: TGCAGTGCTAGTGACGGGGGGAAGTCCTACGAGCAGTACTTC

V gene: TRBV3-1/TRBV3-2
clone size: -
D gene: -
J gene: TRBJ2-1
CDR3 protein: CASSQYLSSYNEQFF
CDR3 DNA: TGTGCCAGCAGCCAGTACTTAAGCTCCTACAATGAGCAGTTCTTC

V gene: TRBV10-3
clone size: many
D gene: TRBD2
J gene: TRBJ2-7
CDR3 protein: CATNPKTSGNPYEQYF
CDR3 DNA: TGTGCCACCAATCCCAAGACTAGCGGGAACCCCTACGAGCAGTACTTC

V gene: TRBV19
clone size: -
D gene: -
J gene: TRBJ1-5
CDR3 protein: CASSIGWRPSGQPQHF
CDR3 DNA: TGTGCCAGTAGTATAGGGTGGAGGCCCTCCGGTCAGCCCCAGCATTTT

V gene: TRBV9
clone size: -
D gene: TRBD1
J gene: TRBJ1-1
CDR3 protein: CASSPPGQGADTEAFF
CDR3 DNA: TGTGCCAGCAGCCCCCCGGGACAGGGGGCTGATACTGAAGCTTTCTTT

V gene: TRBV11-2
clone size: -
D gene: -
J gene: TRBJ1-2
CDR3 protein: CASSSRASVDLNYGYTF
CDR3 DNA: TGTGCCAGCAGCTCCAGGGCCTCGGTCGACCTTAACTATGGCTACACCTTC

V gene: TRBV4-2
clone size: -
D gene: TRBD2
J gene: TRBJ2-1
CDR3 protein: CASSQVDGSGGNEQFF
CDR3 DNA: TGTGCCAGCAGCCAAGTCGATGGTAGCGGGGGGAATGAGCAGTTCTTC

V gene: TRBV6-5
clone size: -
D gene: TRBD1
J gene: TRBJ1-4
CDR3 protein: CASRRTGGGGEKLFF
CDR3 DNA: TGTGCCAGCAGAAGAACAGGGGGCGGTGGTGAAAAACTGTTTTTT

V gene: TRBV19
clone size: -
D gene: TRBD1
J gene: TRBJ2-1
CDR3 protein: CASGDPGQVSNEQFF
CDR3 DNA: TGTGCCAGTGGGGACCCGGGACAGGTCTCCAATGAGCAGTTCTTC

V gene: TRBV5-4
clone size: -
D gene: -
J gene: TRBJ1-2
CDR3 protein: CASSTDRDLGYTF
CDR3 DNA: TGTGCCAGCAGCACGGACAGAGACCTTGGCTACACCTTC

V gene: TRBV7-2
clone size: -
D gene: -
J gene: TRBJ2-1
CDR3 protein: CASSYRTNEQFF
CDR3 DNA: TGTGCCAGCAGCTATCGGACAAATGAGCAGTTCTTC

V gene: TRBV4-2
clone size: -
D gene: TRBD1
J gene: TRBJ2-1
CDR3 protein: CASSHLGQGSYNEQFF
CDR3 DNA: TGTGCCAGCAGCCATCTCGGACAGGGCTCCTACAATGAGCAGTTCTTC

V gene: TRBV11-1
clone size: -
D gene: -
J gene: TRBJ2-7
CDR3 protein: CASSLGTLREQYF
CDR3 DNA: TGTGCCAGCAGCTTAGGGACTTTACGCGAGCAGTACTTC

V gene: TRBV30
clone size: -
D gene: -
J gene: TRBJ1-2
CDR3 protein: CAWSVHGVDYGYTF
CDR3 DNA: TGTGCCTGGAGTGTACACGGGGTTGACTATGGCTACACCTTC

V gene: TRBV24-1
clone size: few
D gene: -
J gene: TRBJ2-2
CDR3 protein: CATSDLKDRNTGELFF
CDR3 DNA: TGTGCCACCAGTGATTTGAAGGACAGGAACACCGGGGAGCTGTTTTTT

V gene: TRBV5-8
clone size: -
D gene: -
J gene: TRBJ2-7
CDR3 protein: CASSAHLASEQYF
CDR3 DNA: TGTGCCAGCAGCGCCCACCTAGCGTCCGAGCAGTACTTC

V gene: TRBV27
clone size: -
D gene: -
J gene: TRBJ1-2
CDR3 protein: CASSLRGAEGYTF
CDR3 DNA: TGTGCCAGCAGTTTACGGGGGGCAGAGGGCTACACCTTC

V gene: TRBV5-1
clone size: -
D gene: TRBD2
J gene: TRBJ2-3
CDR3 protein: CASSQPLAGGSTDTQYF
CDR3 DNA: TGCGCCAGCAGCCAGCCATTAGCGGGAGGAAGCACAGATACGCAGTATTTT

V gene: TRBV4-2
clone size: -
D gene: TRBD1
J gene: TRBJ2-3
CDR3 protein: CASSLKGTVLSTDTQYF
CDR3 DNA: TGTGCCAGCAGCCTTAAGGGGACAGTACTTAGCACAGATACGCAGTATTTT

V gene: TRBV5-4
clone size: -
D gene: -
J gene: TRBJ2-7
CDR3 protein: CASSLLGVYEQYF
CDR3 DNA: TGTGCCAGCAGCCTCCTCGGGGTCTACGAGCAGTACTTC

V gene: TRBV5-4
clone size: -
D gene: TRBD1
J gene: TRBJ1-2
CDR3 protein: CASSFDRDYGYTF
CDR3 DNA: TGTGCCAGCAGCTTTGACAGGGACTATGGCTACACCTTC

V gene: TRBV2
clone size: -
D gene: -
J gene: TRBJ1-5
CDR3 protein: CASSEVGAGQPQHF
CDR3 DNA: TGTGCCAGCAGTGAAGTGGGGGCCGGTCAGCCCCAGCATTTT

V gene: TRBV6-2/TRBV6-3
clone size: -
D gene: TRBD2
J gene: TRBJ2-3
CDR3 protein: CASSYPTSGGTSGTDTQYF
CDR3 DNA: TGTGCCAGCAGTTACCCGACTAGCGGGGGCACCTCGGGCACAGATACGCAGTATTTT

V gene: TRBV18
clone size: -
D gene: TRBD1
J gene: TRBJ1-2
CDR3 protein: CASSLLDRDDGYTF
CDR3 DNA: TGTGCCAGCTCACTTCTAGACAGGGACGATGGCTACACCTTC

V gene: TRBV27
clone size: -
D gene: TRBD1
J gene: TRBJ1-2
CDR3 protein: CASSPQGENYGYTF
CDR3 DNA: TGTGCCAGCAGTCCGCAGGGGGAGAACTATGGCTACACCTTC